This T cell receptor beta chain emerged from a study of response to subunit inactivated influenza vaccine. MiXCR, applied by TCRdb to the RT-PCR reads, yields one record per CDR3 protein. The profile shows 500,000 to 600,000 distinct CDR3 sequences, 14% of them singletons. This clonotype was observed a few times. This CDR3 is 12 amino acids long. With 9 bases removed from V and 2 bases from J, the gap between germline ends came to 11 bases. The chain couples TRBV12-3 or TRBV12-4 to TRBJ2-7, with D possibly matching TRBD2 (6 bases). This TCR was sampled from a man aged 50-59 years who received an inactivated influenza vaccine. The sample consisted of PBMCs from blood, taken roughly 12 days after vaccination. The CDR3 spells CASGGSPYEQYF. CDR3 DNA sequence: TGTGCCAGTGGGGGGAGCCCCTACGAGCAGTACTTC.